Ten or more counts support the clone carrying this T cell receptor (beta chain). These data belong to a study of T cells in Graves' hyperthyroidism and ophthalmopathy. CDR1 is MNHNS and CDR2 is SASEGT in the germline V gene. V trimming: 10 bases; J trimming: 1 base; junction bases outside the gene matches: 3. CDR3 size: 12 residues. TCR beta CDR3 sequences were amplified from RNA transcripts. Using the HTBI primer set, a first-round RT-PCR was run on the TCR CDR3. One entry per CDR3 protein, called by TCRdb with MiXCR from the multiplex PCR reads. The table includes some 210,000 distinct CDR3 sequences, about 15% detected once.

The clonotype was recovered from a middle-aged man with Graves' hyperthyroidism. The chain links TRBV6-1 to TRBJ1-2; 7 bases are a match to TRBD1. Sequenced material: blood. The CDR3 DNA sequence: TGTGCCACGGGACAGCTTAACTATGGCTACACCTTC. It encodes CATGQLNYGYTF.